This section outlines one TCR beta chain sequence together with its context. The CDR3 is 16 residues long. The V end lost 1 base, the J end lost 0 bases, and 12 bases lay between the germline ends. Per the germline V gene, CDR1 is MGHRA and CDR2 is YSYEKL. A second about 6 to 12 cycle PCR used barcoded and J-beta primers. From the 5' RACE reads, TCRdb called clonotypes with MiXCR, one entry per CDR3 protein. This table holds hundreds of thousands of distinct CDR3 sequences, 40% to 50% found once. The data originate from a study of blood T cells in healthy people across ages. This TCR derives from a man in his fifties or sixties in good health. The rearrangement links TRBV4-1 to TRBJ2-5, with D possibly being TRBD1 (6 bases). Sequencing input: blood. In DNA form, the CDR3 reads TGCGCCAGCAGCCAAGCAGTAGGGGGTCACCAAGAGACCCAGTACTTC. Translation gives CASSQAVGGHQETQYF.